The 15 T cell receptor beta chains reported below all come from one sample, sequenced in a study of beta chain features in type 1 diabetes. General study results and limits: Type 1 diabetes patients showed a moderate but significant shortening of TCRB CDR3s in all four CD4+ subsets.

Expressed TCRB transcripts were sequenced because the isolated RNA had all been reverse transcribed beforehand. The protocol was immunoSEQ multiplex PCR, while the TCRdb copy is restricted to in-frame clones and leaves out a portion. The sample records 300,000 to 350,000 clones, approximately 13% being singletons. The antigens of these receptors remain unknown. The source material was naive CD4+ T cells from blood. The receptors stem from a woman aged 18-30 years with type 1 diabetes.

The chain links TRBV18 to TRBJ2-1; 7 bases map to TRBD1. From germline, CDR1 is KGHSH and CDR2 LQKENI. V dropped 6 bases and J dropped 4; count of bases not matched to a gene: 6. CDR3 length equals 14 residues. Here the CDR3 DNA reads TGTGCCAGCTCCCTCGGACAGGAATACAATGAGCAGTTCTTC. Encoded protein: CASSLGQEYNEQFF.

This clone has just a few counts. J is TRBJ2-7 and V is TRBV6-5, with a possible D match to TRBD1 (5 bases). V was clipped by 2 bases and J by 2 bases, with 10 bases between them. Germline-derived CDR1 and CDR2 are MNHEY and SVGAGI. The length of the CDR3 is 14 residues. CDR3 protein: CASSYTTETYEQYF. For the CDR3, the DNA is TGTGCCAGCAGTTACACGACAGAAACCTACGAGCAGTACTTC.

The V call is TRBV5-4, the J call TRBJ2-1; 9 nucleotides line up with TRBD2. This CDR3 is 14 amino acids long. Trimming at V came to 0 bases and at J to 12 bases, leaving 7 bases not matched to a gene. Germline CDR1 is SGHNT and CDR2 is YYREEE (reference sequence). The CDR3 reads CASSLEVAGASQFF. CDR3 coding DNA: TGTGCCAGCAGCTTGGAGGTAGCGGGGGCGTCGCAGTTCTTC.

In this sample, this clone turned up a few times. V is TRBV2 and J is TRBJ2-3; perhaps TRBD2 as D (6 bases). The CDR3 is 12 residues long. Trimming left V 3 bases short and J 6 bases short, with 7 bases between. Germline V gene data show CDR1 as SNHLY and CDR2 as FYNNEI. DNA for the CDR3: TGTGCCAGCAGTGAGGGGAGGGATACGCAGTATTTT. Residues: CASSEGRDTQYF.

There are a few counts of this clone. The chain carries TRBV7-2 and TRBJ2-7, with D unclear. Between the trimmed V and J ends, which lost 1 base and 3 bases, there was a span of 10 bases. Germline CDR1 SGHTA, CDR2 FQGNSA. The CDR3 is 14 residues long. The CDR3 spells CASSLEASYYEQYF. The CDR3 nucleotides read TGTGCCAGCAGCTTAGAAGCGTCCTACTACGAGCAGTACTTC.

This clone was seen a few times. The chain couples TRBV5-1 to TRBJ2-1; TRBD1 agrees at 7 bases. CDR1 is SGHRS, CDR2 YFSETQ, per germline. CDR3 size: 17 residues. The ends lost 4 bases at V and 8 bases at J; junction bases unmatched: 18. DNA of the CDR3: TGCGCCAGCAGCGGACCAGGGGGTGGGAGCAAGGGCGATGAGCAGTTCTTC. Its translation: CASSGPGGGSKGDEQFF.

V usage is TRBV18 and J usage is TRBJ1-5; 11 nucleotides align to TRBD1. In germline, CDR1 is KGHSH, CDR2 LQKENI. This CDR3 region has 15 residues. Trimming cost V 6 bases and J 6 bases; bases outside gene matches: 7. The CDR3 DNA follows: TGTGCCAGCTCGTCGGACAGGGGGCGGGTTCAGCCCCAGCATTTT. This gives the protein CASSSDRGRVQPQHF.

This clone was seen only a few times. The J gene is TRBJ2-3, the V gene TRBV30, with D possibly matching TRBD1 (6 bases). CDR3 length equals 18 residues. From germline, CDR1 is GTSNPN and CDR2 SVGIG (reference sequence). Between the trimmed V and J ends, which lost 1 base and 3 bases, there was a span of 23 bases. DNA for the CDR3: TGTGCCTGGAGTGGCTACTCCGGACAGTCCAAATCTACAGATACGCAGTATTTT. Translated: CAWSGYSGQSKSTDTQYF. The complete variable domain, with remaining parts taken from reference TRBV30 and TRBJ2-3, reads SQTIHQWPATLVQPVGSPLSLECTVEGTSNPNLYWYRQAAGRGLQLLFYSVGIGQISSEVPQNLSASRPQDRQFILSSKKLLLSDSGFYLCAWSGYSGQSKSTDTQYFGPGTRLTVL.

The chain recombines TRBV5-6 with TRBJ1-2; D may be TRBD1 (5 bases). V gave up 2 bases and J gave up 5 bases, with 13 bases separating them. This CDR3 has 14 residues. Germline V gene data show CDR1 as SGHDT and CDR2 as YYEEEE. CDR3 coding DNA: TGTGCCAGCAGCTTAGGTCGACAGACATATGGCTACACCTTC. Its translation is CASSLGRQTYGYTF.

This clone has a single count. The chain is built from TRBV11-2 and TRBJ1-4; D might be TRBD1 (6 bases). V was cut by 5 bases and J by 5 bases, with 15 bases left in between. The CDR3 covers 15 residues. From germline, CDR1 is SGHAT and CDR2 FQNNGV. CDR3 protein: CASSDYRDPNEKLFF. The CDR3 nucleotides are TGTGCCAGCAGCGACTACAGGGATCCCAATGAAAAACTGTTTTTT.

This chain connects TRBV10-3 to TRBJ2-1; D is undetermined. The germline V and J ends were trimmed by 2 bases and 7 bases, with 9 bases remaining between them. The length of the CDR3 is 13 residues. Germline-derived CDR1 and CDR2 are ENHRY and SYGVKD. The CDR3 sequence: CAISEPNGNEQFF. CDR3 sequence (DNA): TGTGCCATCAGTGAGCCCAACGGGAATGAGCAGTTCTTC.

This clone was counted a few times. The chain links TRBV7-2 to TRBJ2-7; possible D gene TRBD2, 5 bases. Germline-derived CDR1 and CDR2 are SGHTA and FQGNSA. V lost 2 bases, J lost 7 bases, and 9 bases lay in between. CDR3 length equals 12 residues. The CDR3 nucleotides are TGTGCCAGCAGCTTATTTCCGGGGGAGCAGTACGTC. It yields the protein CASSLFPGEQYV.

The chain recombines TRBV18 with TRBJ2-7, with 8 bases fitting TRBD1. The CDR3 runs to 14 residues. From germline, CDR1 is KGHSH and CDR2 LQKENI. Trimming at V came to 2 bases and at J to 3 bases, leaving 3 bases not matched to a gene. In DNA, the CDR3 is TGTGCCAGCTCACCAGGGACAGGACGCTACGAGCAGTACTTC. Translation: CASSPGTGRYEQYF.

The genes are TRBV10-3 and TRBJ2-1; 7 bases map to TRBD2. CDR3 length: 15 amino acids. In germline, CDR1 is ENHRY, CDR2 SYGVKD. After removal of 6 bases from V and 8 bases from J, the junction contained 13 bases not matched to a gene. DNA of the CDR3: TGTGCCATCAGAGGCGGGAGTCCCCATGGGCATGAGCAGTTCTTC. Translated: CAIRGGSPHGHEQFF.

There are a few counts of this clone. CDR3 amino acids: CASSVGEGNTIYF. The DNA of the CDR3 is TGTGCCAGCAGCGTAGGAGAGGGAAACACCATATATTTT. The gene calls are TRBV9 and TRBJ1-3; D uncertain. Trimming removed 0 bases at V and 4 bases at J, with 5 bases between. The CDR3 runs 13 residues. The germline CDR1 and CDR2 sequences are SGDLS and YYNGEE.